This T cell receptor beta chain originates from a study of OX40 agonist ivuxolimab in advanced cancers. The CDR3 is 15 residues long. CDR1 is GTSNPN, CDR2 SVGIG, per germline (reference sequence). V was trimmed by 3 bases and J by 1 base, leaving 14 bases between them. Assay: immunoSEQ multiplex PCR; the TCRdb copy retains only in-frame clones and omits some. The repertoire holds fewer than 25,000 clones, with 86% as singletons. This TCR was sampled from an adult with an advanced solid tumor such as melanoma, head and neck, liver or kidney cancer. The V call is TRBV30, the J call TRBJ2-3; D unresolved. The input for sequencing was CD4+ or CD8+ T cells sorted from blood, taken in a trial of the OX40 agonist ivuxolimab. CDR3 in DNA: TGTGCCTGGAGAGAAGTTGTGTTGGGCACAGATACGCAGTATTTT. This codes for CAWREVVLGTDTQYF.